These T cell receptor beta chains were read from a single sample in a study of shared clonotypes between healthy human individuals. Measured with immunoSEQ multiplex PCR; TCRdb has only the in-frame clones, and not every one. The data hold about 820,000 clones, with nearly 95% observed a single time. Sequencing used naive CD8+ T cells sorted from blood. Every receptor here comes from a man aged 30-40 years in good health. CDR3s include the opening cysteine and the closing phenylalanine or tryptophan. D genes are given only for firm matches. Size is omitted from some rows. Given values are once, few, many or a class for expanded clones.

NA | NA | TRBJ2-7 | TRBV29-1 | CSAGDATYEQYF | TGCAGCGCTGGGGACGCTACCTACGAGCAGTACTTC
TRBD2 | NA | TRBJ2-1 | TRBV2 | CASSDGVAGESSYNEQFF | TGTGCCAGCAGTGATGGGGTAGCGGGAGAGAGCTCCTACAATGAGCAGTTCTTC
NA | NA | TRBJ2-7 | TRBV6-5 | CASSYSTRVREQYF | TGTGCCAGCAGTTACTCGACCAGGGTTAGGGAGCAGTACTTC
TRBD2 | NA | TRBJ2-6 | TRBV5-6 | CASSPGLLTSGANVLTF | TGTGCCAGCAGCCCGGGACTACTAACCTCTGGGGCCAACGTCCTGACTTTC
NA | once | TRBJ2-3 | TRBV6-4 | CASSDGTDTQYF | TGTGCCAGCAGTGACGGTACAGATACGCAGTATTTT
NA | NA | TRBJ2-7 | TRBV6-6 | CASSSIYEQYF | TGTGCCAGCAGCTCCATATACGAGCAGTACTTC
NA | NA | TRBJ2-7 | TRBV27 | CASSLSWGSDYEQYF | TGTGCCAGCAGTTTATCGTGGGGGAGCGACTACGAGCAGTACTTC
TRBD1 | NA | TRBJ2-7 | TRBV5-4 | CASSPPGTEISYEQYF | TGTGCCAGCAGCCCGCCCGGGACAGAGATTTCCTACGAGCAGTACTTC
NA | NA | TRBJ1-2 | TRBV18 | CASSPTKREDGYTF | TGTGCCAGCTCACCTACGAAACGGGAGGATGGCTACACCTTC
TRBD1 | NA | TRBJ2-7 | TRBV28 | CASSWTGGDFTYEQYF | TGTGCCAGCAGCTGGACAGGGGGCGATTTTACGTACGAGCAGTACTTC
TRBD1 | NA | TRBJ2-6 | TRBV7-6 | CASSSHPRTGAGANVLTF | TGTGCCAGCAGCTCGCACCCTAGGACAGGGGCCGGGGCCAACGTCCTGACTTTC
TRBD2 | NA | TRBJ2-7 | TRBV6-1 | CASSAGLAGGYDEQYF | TGTGCCAGCAGTGCGGGACTAGCGGGAGGTTATGACGAGCAGTACTTC
TRBD2 | NA | TRBJ2-7 | TRBV4-1 | CASSHKVSSGGSSYEQYF | TGCGCCAGCAGCCATAAGGTTTCTAGCGGGGGAAGCTCCTACGAGCAGTACTTC
NA | NA | TRBJ1-5 | TRBV7-2 | CASSLAGMSNQPQHF | TGTGCCAGCAGCTTAGCCGGAATGAGCAATCAGCCCCAGCATTTT
TRBD1 | once | TRBJ1-1 | TRBV30 | CAQTGTDYTEAFF | TGTGCTCAAACCGGGACAGATTACACTGAAGCTTTCTTT
TRBD1 | NA | TRBJ2-7 | TRBV11-2 | CASSSTGGAPGYEQYF | TGTGCCAGCAGCTCTACAGGGGGCGCGCCGGGATACGAGCAGTACTTC
TRBD2 | NA | TRBJ2-1 | TRBV5-1 | CASSSRLAGGFDEQFF | TGCGCCAGCAGCTCAAGACTAGCGGGAGGGTTCGATGAGCAGTTCTTC
NA | NA | TRBJ2-1 | TRBV7-9 | CASSSTTGVGEQFF | TGTGCCAGCAGCTCCACGACTGGAGTGGGTGAGCAGTTCTTC
NA | NA | TRBJ1-3 | TRBV5-1 | CASSLSELSSGNTIYF | TGCGCCAGCAGCTTAAGCGAACTCTCCTCTGGAAACACCATATATTTT
NA | NA | TRBJ1-5 | TRBV4-3 | CASSLEVTGKTQHF | TGCGCCAGCAGTTTAGAGGTCACAGGGAAGACCCAGCATTTT
TRBD2 | NA | TRBJ2-5 | TRBV28 | CASSSGRGTWMDQETQYF | TGTGCCAGCAGTTCGGGGCGGGGGACCTGGATGGACCAAGAGACCCAGTACTTC
TRBD2 | NA | TRBJ2-3 | TRBV6-5 | CASSYSAGGPPDTQYF | TGTGCCAGCAGTTACTCAGCGGGAGGGCCCCCAGATACGCAGTATTTT
NA | NA | TRBJ2-7 | TRBV28 | CASSLLDGASEQYF | TGTGCCAGCAGTTTATTAGATGGAGCCTCCGAGCAGTACTTC
TRBD1 | NA | TRBJ2-1 | TRBV5-6 | CASSPTGGEQFF | TGTGCCAGCAGCCCTACAGGGGGTGAGCAGTTCTTC
NA | NA | TRBJ1-1 | TRBV5-1 | CASSLGGVNTEAFF | TGCGCCAGCAGCTTAGGGGGGGTGAACACTGAAGCTTTCTTT
TRBD1 | NA | TRBJ1-2 | TRBV11-2 | CASSSSSTGSNYGYTF | TGTGCCAGCAGCTCCTCTTCGACAGGGTCCAACTATGGCTACACCTTC
NA | NA | TRBJ2-1 | TRBV28 | CASMVYNEQFF | TGTGCCAGCATGGTATACAATGAGCAGTTCTTC
NA | NA | TRBJ2-3 | TRBV7-9 | CASSLPREPGTTDTQYF | TGTGCCAGCAGCTTACCTAGGGAGCCAGGGACCACAGATACGCAGTATTTT
NA | NA | TRBJ2-7 | TRBV7-9 | CASSAGTNLYEQYF | TGTGCCAGCAGCGCCGGGACAAACCTCTACGAGCAGTACTTC
NA | NA | TRBJ2-7 | TRBV11-2 | CASSSSTNFSYEQYF | TGTGCCAGCAGCTCCTCGACTAATTTCAGTTACGAGCAGTACTTC
NA | NA | TRBJ2-5 | TRBV5-1 | CASSWSQGNQETQYF | TGCGCCAGCAGCTGGAGCCAGGGGAATCAAGAGACCCAGTACTTC
TRBD2 | once | TRBJ2-1 | TRBV7-6 | CASSPGLGNEQFF | TGTGCCAGCAGCCCGGGACTAGGCAATGAGCAGTTCTTC
NA | once | TRBJ2-7 | TRBV28 | CASRGTENTYEQYF | TGTGCCAGCCGGGGGACAGAAAATACCTACGAGCAGTACTTC
NA | NA | TRBJ1-2 | TRBV28 | CASRPPTGLRDGYTF | TGTGCCAGCAGACCACCCACCGGACTCAGGGATGGCTACACCTTC
NA | few | TRBJ2-7 | TRBV2 | CASSEVSAGSGEQYF | TGTGCCAGCAGTGAAGTTTCCGCGGGATCGGGGGAGCAGTACTTC
TRBD2 | NA | TRBJ2-5 | TRBV27 | CASSDTSGRPQETQYF | TGTGCCAGCAGTGACACTAGCGGGAGGCCACAAGAGACCCAGTACTTC
NA | NA | TRBJ2-7 | TRBV27 | CASSPGVFLEQYF | TGTGCCAGCAGCCCGGGGGTATTTCTCGAGCAGTACTTC
TRBD2 | NA | TRBJ2-1 | TRBV5-4 | CASSLGMSSGTYNEQFF | TGTGCCAGCAGCCTTGGGATGTCTAGCGGCACCTACAATGAGCAGTTCTTC
NA | NA | TRBJ2-7 | TRBV19 | CASSNAGAYEQYF | TGTGCCAGTAGTAATGCAGGAGCTTACGAGCAGTACTTC
NA | NA | TRBJ2-7 | TRBV19 | CASSVTGTPYEQYF | TGTGCCAGTAGTGTAACAGGGACCCCCTACGAGCAGTACTTC
NA | NA | TRBJ2-6 | TRBV7-9 | CASSSRVQKAGANVLTF | TGTGCCAGCAGCTCTCGGGTACAGAAAGCTGGGGCCAACGTCCTGACTTTC
NA | NA | TRBJ2-2 | TRBV15 | CATSRGRGELFF | TGTGCCACCTCCAGGGGCAGAGGGGAGCTGTTTTTT
NA | few | TRBJ1-1 | TRBV4-1 | CASSRTVMNTEAFF | TGCGCCAGCAGCCGAACAGTTATGAACACTGAAGCTTTCTTT
TRBD1 | NA | TRBJ2-1 | TRBV7-8 | CASSTRTGGHEQFF | TGTGCCAGCAGCACACGGACAGGGGGTCATGAGCAGTTCTTC
NA | NA | TRBJ2-7 | TRBV11-2 | CASSLVAGEREQYF | TGTGCCAGCAGCTTAGTGGCAGGGGAACGCGAGCAGTACTTC
NA | NA | TRBJ1-5 | TRBV19 | CASSILSDQPQHF | TGTGCCAGTAGTATACTTTCGGATCAGCCCCAGCATTTT
NA | NA | TRBJ2-7 | TRBV28 | CASMGRPTYEQYF | TGTGCCAGCATGGGGCGCCCGACCTACGAGCAGTACTTC
NA | few | TRBJ2-1 | TRBV27 | CASSLRHPHEQFF | TGTGCCAGCAGTTTGAGGCATCCCCATGAGCAGTTCTTC
TRBD1 | NA | TRBJ1-1 | TRBV6-5 | CASSYGTGAGFTFF | TGTGCCAGCAGTTACGGGACAGGGGCGGGATTTACTTTCTTT
TRBD2 | once | TRBJ2-1 | TRBV11-2 | CASSPLTSGSNNEQFF | TGTGCCAGCAGCCCCCTGACTAGCGGGAGTAACAATGAGCAGTTCTTC
NA | NA | TRBJ2-3 | TRBV9 | CASSVGIVPTTDTQYF | TGTGCCAGCAGCGTAGGGATCGTACCGACCACAGATACGCAGTATTTT
NA | NA | TRBJ2-6 | TRBV27 | CASSLGLAGANVLTF | TGTGCCAGCAGTTTAGGGCTAGCCGGGGCCAACGTCCTGACTTTC
NA | NA | TRBJ2-7 | TRBV4-1 | CASRGEQYF | TGCGCCAGCAGGGGCGAGCAGTACTTC
TRBD1 | NA | TRBJ2-7 | TRBV4-3 | CASSLNRGYEQYF | TGCGCCAGCAGCCTGAACAGGGGCTACGAGCAGTACTTC
NA | NA | TRBJ2-7 | TRBV14 | CASSPRDNPYEQYF | TGTGCCAGCAGCCCTCGGGACAACCCCTACGAGCAGTACTTC
NA | NA | TRBJ2-7 | TRBV5-1 | CASSLTGKNYEQYF | TGCGCCAGCAGCCTTACGGGTAAGAACTACGAGCAGTACTTC
TRBD1 | NA | TRBJ1-1 | TRBV27 | CASSITGERTEAFF | TGTGCCAGCAGTATCACAGGGGAGCGGACTGAAGCTTTCTTT
TRBD1 | NA | TRBJ1-3 | TRBV9 | CASSPQGGSGNTIYF | TGTGCCAGCAGCCCCCAGGGGGGCTCTGGAAACACCATATATTTT
TRBD2 | NA | TRBJ2-3 | TRBV27 | CASSRRREKITDTQYF | TGTGCCAGCAGTAGACGGCGGGAGAAAATTACAGATACGCAGTATTTT
TRBD2 | NA | TRBJ2-7 | TRBV27 | CASSPNMRSGRHEQYF | TGTGCCAGCAGTCCAAACATGAGGAGCGGGAGACACGAGCAGTACTTC